The 17 T cell receptor beta chains listed next were all sequenced from one sample in a study of blood T cell repertoires in COVID-19. Sequencing was performed with immunoSEQ multiplex PCR; in TCRdb, only in-frame clones are kept and a portion is missing. Of 70,000 to 85,000 clones listed, about 88% are singletons. Material: peripheral blood. The receptors derive from an older man with active or convalescent COVID-19.

V usage is TRBV5-1 and J usage is TRBJ2-3; 15 bases are a match to TRBD2. Losses at the gene ends were 2 bases for V and 4 bases for J; bases not matched to a gene: 11. The CDR3 totals 19 residues. Germline lookup yields CDR1 SGHRS and CDR2 YFSETQ. The CDR3 DNA reads as TGCGCCAGCAGCTTACCGGGACTAGCGGGAGGCGCCCGGCCAGATACGCAGTATTTT. Translated, it gives CASSLPGLAGGARPDTQYF.

The genes are TRBV7-2 and TRBJ2-1, with 9 bases matching TRBD2. There are 13 residues in the CDR3. Germline loops: CDR1 SGHTA, CDR2 FQGNSA. The trim removed 5 bases at V and 11 bases at J, leaving 7 bases unmatched. The CDR3 bases are TGTGCCAGCAGCCCGGTTAGCGGGAGAAAGCAGTTCTTC. Translating gives CASSPVSGRKQFF.

The chain employs TRBV18 and TRBJ2-5; D unclear. V was clipped by 4 bases and J by 0 bases, with 12 bases between them. This CDR3 has 15 residues. Germline V gene data show CDR1 as KGHSH and CDR2 as LQKENI. The CDR3 protein is CASSRVDGYQETQYF. The DNA for the CDR3 is TGTGCCAGCTCACGGGTAGACGGGTACCAAGAGACCCAGTACTTC.

The V and J genes are TRBV27 and TRBJ1-4; D remains ambiguous. The CDR3 extends over 16 amino acids. The V end lost 6 bases, the J end lost 0 bases, and 14 bases lay between the germline ends. Germline V gene data show CDR1 as MNHEY and CDR2 as SMNVEV (reference sequence). CDR3 protein: CASSPLAAATNEKLFF. In DNA, the CDR3 is TGTGCCAGCAGCCCCCTTGCGGCAGCAACTAATGAAAAACTGTTTTTT.

The chain links TRBV7-8 to TRBJ2-5; D call uncertain. V lost 3 bases and J lost 0, with 2 bases in between. Germline CDR1 and CDR2: SGHVS and FQNEAQ. This CDR3 spans 12 amino acids. The CDR3 sequence: CASSFYQETQYF. DNA for the CDR3: TGTGCCAGCAGCTTCTACCAAGAGACCCAGTACTTC.

The chain is built from TRBV18 and TRBJ2-6; no firm D call. This CDR3 region has 16 residues. V lost 3 bases, J lost 2 bases, and 11 bases lay in between. Looked up from germline, CDR1 is KGHSH and CDR2 is LQKENI. The CDR3 bases are TGTGCCAGCTCACCTTCACGGAGTGCTGGGGCCAACGTCCTGACTTTC. This sequence encodes CASSPSRSAGANVLTF. The whole variable domain, remainder taken from reference TRBV18 and TRBJ2-6, is NAGVMQNPRHLVRRRGQEARLRCSPMKGHSHVYWYRQLPEEGLKFMVYLQKENIIDESGMPKERFSAEFPKEGPSILRIQQVVRGDSAAYFCASSPSRSAGANVLTFGAGSRLTVL.

The CDR3 reads CASRRDSQKYF. The DNA of the CDR3 is TGTGCCAGCAGAAGGGACTCTCAAAAGTATTTT. J is TRBJ2-3 and V is TRBV6-5; D might be TRBD2 (6 bases). Germline-derived CDR1 and CDR2 are MNHEY and SVGAGI. V shed 6 bases and J shed 13 bases, with 14 bases lying between them. CDR3 length equals 11 residues.

The J gene is TRBJ2-3, the V gene TRBV3-1 (or the pseudogene TRBV3-2); D possibly corresponds to TRBD2 (5 bases). V lost 5 bases, J lost 0 bases, and 12 bases lay in between. The CDR3 is 15 residues long. Germline V gives CDR1 LGHDT, CDR2 YNNKEL (reference sequence). The CDR3 bases are TGTGCCAGCAGCTCTAGCCCCGCCAGCACAGATACGCAGTATTTT. Translated: CASSSSPASTDTQYF.

This sequence joins TRBV5-6 and TRBJ1-2; 7 bases map to TRBD1. Per the germline V gene, CDR1 is SGHDT and CDR2 is YYEEEE. The trim removed 3 bases at V and 3 bases at J, leaving 2 bases unmatched. The CDR3 totals 13 residues. CDR3 bases: TGTGCCAGCAGCTCCGGGACAGACTATGGCTACACCTTC. It specifies CASSSGTDYGYTF.

The chain carries TRBV19 and TRBJ1-2; no firm D call. From germline, CDR1 is LNHDA and CDR2 SQIVND (reference sequence). The V end was cut by 6 bases, the J end by 4 bases, with 12 bases between. The CDR3 is made up of 13 amino acids. This CDR3 is CASSPGTRYGYTF. Here the CDR3 DNA reads TGTGCCAGTAGCCCGGGAACCCGCTATGGCTACACCTTC.

The V call is TRBV2, the J call TRBJ2-1; maybe TRBD1 (5 bases). The CDR3 extends over 11 amino acids. Per germline, CDR1 SNHLY and CDR2 FYNNEI. V shed 7 bases and J shed 5 bases, with 6 bases lying between them. The CDR3 region is CASKGDNEQFF. CDR3 sequence (DNA): TGTGCCAGCAAAGGGGACAATGAGCAGTTCTTC.

The chain is built from TRBV9 and TRBJ2-3; no firm D call. The V end lost 1 base, the J end lost 1 base, and 7 bases lay between the germline ends. CDR3 length equals 14 residues. Germline V gives CDR1 SGDLS, CDR2 YYNGEE. The CDR3 loop is CASSVQLGTDTQYF. CDR3 sequence (DNA): TGTGCCAGCAGCGTACAGTTGGGCACAGATACGCAGTATTTT.

The chain combines TRBV6-1 with TRBJ1-4, with 8 positions matching TRBD1. V lost 2 bases and J lost 2; bases outside the gene matches: 4. The CDR3 spans 16 residues. CDR1 is MNHNS, CDR2 SASEGT, per germline. CDR3 sequence (DNA): TGTGCCAGCAGTGAATTTACAGGGGGTACTAATGAAAAACTGTTTTTT. Its protein is CASSEFTGGTNEKLFF.

V usage is TRBV2 and J usage is TRBJ2-5; TRBD2 matches 10 bases. CDR3 size: 13 residues. V shed 7 bases, J shed 6 bases, and the junction held 5 bases outside the gene matches. Germline V gene data show CDR1 as SNHLY and CDR2 as FYNNEI. CDR3 amino acids: CASIISGGQTQYF. DNA of the CDR3: TGTGCCAGCATTATTAGCGGGGGGCAGACCCAGTACTTC.

This chain links TRBV5-4 with TRBJ2-7, with 7 bases lining up with TRBD2. After removal of 2 bases from V and 2 bases from J, the junction contained 7 bases not matched to a gene. Germline CDR1 SGHNT, CDR2 YYREEE (reference sequence). The CDR3 runs 15 residues. The CDR3 protein is CASSFSGGPAYEQYF. For the CDR3, the DNA is TGTGCCAGCAGCTTTTCGGGAGGACCCGCCTACGAGCAGTACTTC. The full variable domain, in which reference TRBV5-4 and TRBJ2-7 provide the parts outside the CDR3, is ETGVTQSPTHLIKTRGQQVTLRCSSQSGHNTVSWYQQALGQGPQFIFQYYREEENGRGNFPPRFSGLQFPNYSSELNVNALELDDSALYLCASSFSGGPAYEQYFGPGTRLTVT.

J is TRBJ2-3 and V is TRBV11-3; 7 nucleotides agree with TRBD2. The germline V gene has CDR1 SGHNT and CDR2 YENEEA. V dropped 3 bases and J dropped 3; count of bases not matched to a gene: 6. The CDR3 has 15 amino acids. CDR3 residues: CASSFRRGGTDTQYF. The CDR3 nucleotides read TGTGCCAGCAGCTTCAGGAGGGGAGGGACAGATACGCAGTATTTT.

CDR3 region: CASSLGQGEGDTQYF. DNA for the CDR3: TGTGCCAGCAGCTTAGGACAGGGGGAAGGAGATACGCAGTATTTT. The chain employs TRBV11-3 and TRBJ2-3; TRBD1 matches at 9 bases. CDR3 size: 15 residues. CDR1 is SGHNT and CDR2 is YENEEA in the germline V gene. The V and J ends lost 1 base and 5 bases, in that order; junction bases with no gene match: 4.